A selection of T cell receptor beta chains follows, all from one sample in a study of blood T cell repertoires in COVID-19. Produced via immunoSEQ multiplex PCR; TCRdb's table is partial and in-frame only. Of 160,000 or so clones listed, approximately 80% were seen once; the top ten hold approximately 13%. The sequencing input was peripheral blood. The source of these receptors is a man in his 70s who had recovered from COVID-19. Both conserved end residues are part of each CDR3. A D gene is named only where the DNA matches it firmly. Clone size is stated in some rows and not others, as once, few, many or a class when expanded.

J gene: TRBJ1-1
clone size: once
V gene: TRBV12-3/TRBV12-4
D gene: NA
CDR3 DNA: TGTGCCAGCAGTGCGGGGTCTGAAGCTTTCTTT
CDR3 protein: CASSAGSEAFF

J gene: TRBJ2-7
clone size: NA
V gene: TRBV29-1
D gene: NA
CDR3 DNA: TGCAGCGTCATAGCCTACGAGCAGTACTTC
CDR3 protein: CSVIAYEQYF

J gene: TRBJ1-1
clone size: few
V gene: TRBV7-9
D gene: NA
CDR3 DNA: TGTGCCAGCAGCTTAGGCAGGGAACCTGAAGCTTTCTTT
CDR3 protein: CASSLGREPEAFF

J gene: TRBJ2-7
clone size: NA
V gene: TRBV28
D gene: NA
CDR3 DNA: TGTGCCAGCAGTTTAGCGGGGAGCTCCTACGAGCAGTACTTC
CDR3 protein: CASSLAGSSYEQYF

J gene: TRBJ2-1
clone size: NA
V gene: TRBV4-2
D gene: TRBD2
CDR3 DNA: TGTGCCAGCAGCCAGGCGGGAGGGCCGGTCAATGAGCAGTTCTTC
CDR3 protein: CASSQAGGPVNEQFF

J gene: TRBJ2-2
clone size: NA
V gene: TRBV12-3/TRBV12-4
D gene: NA
CDR3 DNA: TGTGCCAGCAGTGCCAGAGGCACCGGGGAGCTGTTTTTT
CDR3 protein: CASSARGTGELFF

J gene: TRBJ1-1
clone size: NA
V gene: TRBV19
D gene: TRBD1
CDR3 DNA: TGTGCCAGTAGTTTAAACAGGGGCGACACTGAAGCTTTCTTT
CDR3 protein: CASSLNRGDTEAFF

J gene: TRBJ2-7
clone size: NA
V gene: TRBV5-1
D gene: TRBD2
CDR3 DNA: TGCGCCAGCAGCCAATGGGGGGGAACCTACGAGCAGTACTTC
CDR3 protein: CASSQWGGTYEQYF

J gene: TRBJ2-1
clone size: NA
V gene: TRBV5-1
D gene: TRBD2
CDR3 DNA: TGCGCCAGCAGCCCGCGACTAGCGGAGTACAATGAGCAGTTCTTC
CDR3 protein: CASSPRLAEYNEQFF

J gene: TRBJ1-3
clone size: NA
V gene: TRBV2
D gene: NA
CDR3 DNA: TGTGCCAGCAGTGAAACCCTCCGGCCCCTGAGGGGAAACACCATATATTTT
CDR3 protein: CASSETLRPLRGNTIYF

J gene: TRBJ2-7
clone size: NA
V gene: TRBV28
D gene: NA
CDR3 DNA: TGTGCCAGCAGCCAAAACTACGAGCAGTACTTC
CDR3 protein: CASSQNYEQYF

J gene: TRBJ2-7
clone size: NA
V gene: TRBV19
D gene: TRBD2
CDR3 DNA: TGTGCCAGTAGTCCGGCTAGCGGGTCCTACGAGCAGTACTTC
CDR3 protein: CASSPASGSYEQYF

J gene: TRBJ1-4
clone size: NA
V gene: TRBV7-2
D gene: NA
CDR3 DNA: TGTGCCAGCAGCCCGGCCGAGGACACCCGGGGGGAAAAACTGTTTTTT
CDR3 protein: CASSPAEDTRGEKLFF

J gene: TRBJ2-7
clone size: NA
V gene: TRBV6-5
D gene: NA
CDR3 DNA: TGTGCCAGCAGTCCACAGATATCACCGCCCTACGAGCAGTACTTC
CDR3 protein: CASSPQISPPYEQYF

J gene: TRBJ2-3
clone size: once
V gene: TRBV19
D gene: TRBD2
CDR3 DNA: TGTGCCACCTCCGGACTAGCGGCAGACACAGATACGCAGTATTTT
CDR3 protein: CATSGLAADTDTQYF

J gene: TRBJ2-3
clone size: NA
V gene: TRBV23-1
D gene: NA
CDR3 DNA: TGCGCCAGCATCCCCGGGATCCAAGCCACAGATACGCAGTATTTT
CDR3 protein: CASIPGIQATDTQYF

J gene: TRBJ2-7
clone size: NA
V gene: TRBV15
D gene: NA
CDR3 DNA: TGTGCCACCAGCAGAGATACGACAGCGGGCTACGAGCAGTACTTC
CDR3 protein: CATSRDTTAGYEQYF

J gene: TRBJ2-5
clone size: NA
V gene: TRBV24-1
D gene: NA
CDR3 DNA: TGTGCCACCAGTGACCACAAGGGGGTTCAAGAGACCCAGTACTTC
CDR3 protein: CATSDHKGVQETQYF

J gene: TRBJ1-3
clone size: NA
V gene: TRBV7-2
D gene: TRBD1
CDR3 DNA: TGTGCCAGCAGCCCACACAGGGGGCCAGGAAACACCATATATTTT
CDR3 protein: CASSPHRGPGNTIYF

J gene: TRBJ2-5
clone size: NA
V gene: TRBV18
D gene: NA
CDR3 DNA: TGTGCCAGCTCACGGGACTTGCAAGAGACCCAGTACTTC
CDR3 protein: CASSRDLQETQYF

J gene: TRBJ1-2
clone size: NA
V gene: TRBV6-5
D gene: NA
CDR3 DNA: TGTGCCAGCAGTTACTCGCTGGGCGTCTATGGCTACACCTTC
CDR3 protein: CASSYSLGVYGYTF

J gene: TRBJ1-1
clone size: NA
V gene: TRBV5-1
D gene: NA
CDR3 DNA: TGCGCCAGCAGCCCCCCGGGAAGGAGCGCTGAAGCTTTCTTT
CDR3 protein: CASSPPGRSAEAFF

J gene: TRBJ1-4
clone size: NA
V gene: TRBV4-3
D gene: TRBD1
CDR3 DNA: TGCGCCAGCAGCCCGGACTCCGGGACAGGGTTTGAAAAACTGTTTTTT
CDR3 protein: CASSPDSGTGFEKLFF

J gene: TRBJ2-7
clone size: NA
V gene: TRBV7-2
D gene: NA
CDR3 DNA: TGTGCCAGCAGCTTAGTGTCTGTCACTGCCGAGCAGTACTTC
CDR3 protein: CASSLVSVTAEQYF

J gene: TRBJ2-3
clone size: NA
V gene: TRBV5-4
D gene: TRBD2
CDR3 DNA: TGTGCCAGCAGCTCGGGTCTTACTAGCGGTGCCACAGATACGCAGTATTTT
CDR3 protein: CASSSGLTSGATDTQYF

J gene: TRBJ2-1
clone size: NA
V gene: TRBV4-3
D gene: TRBD2
CDR3 DNA: TGCGCCAGCAGCCAAGCACTAGCGGACTCCTACAATGAGCAGTTCTTC
CDR3 protein: CASSQALADSYNEQFF

J gene: TRBJ2-2
clone size: NA
V gene: TRBV28
D gene: NA
CDR3 DNA: TGTGCCATCGGCTCAACCATAGGAAGGGGGGGGACCGGGGAGCTGTTTTTT
CDR3 protein: CAIGSTIGRGGTGELFF

J gene: TRBJ2-7
clone size: NA
V gene: TRBV4-1
D gene: TRBD2
CDR3 DNA: TGCGCCAGCAGCCAACTAGCGGGACCCTACGAGCAGTACTTC
CDR3 protein: CASSQLAGPYEQYF

J gene: TRBJ1-1
clone size: NA
V gene: TRBV27
D gene: NA
CDR3 DNA: TGTGCCAGCAGTTTGGCATCCGCCGGGAGCACTGAAGCTTTCTTT
CDR3 protein: CASSLASAGSTEAFF

J gene: TRBJ2-5
clone size: NA
V gene: TRBV2
D gene: NA
CDR3 DNA: TGTGCCAGCAGCGCCAGTCAGGAGACCCAGTACTTC
CDR3 protein: CASSASQETQYF

J gene: TRBJ1-2
clone size: few
V gene: TRBV11-2
D gene: TRBD1
CDR3 DNA: TGTGCCAGCAGCCCCGGGACAGTCTATGGCTACACCTTC
CDR3 protein: CASSPGTVYGYTF

J gene: TRBJ2-7
clone size: few
V gene: TRBV3-1/TRBV3-2
D gene: NA
CDR3 DNA: TGTGCCAGCAGCCAAGATTGGGCCAGGGGTGCGCACGAGCAGTACTTC
CDR3 protein: CASSQDWARGAHEQYF

J gene: TRBJ2-7
clone size: NA
V gene: TRBV6-5
D gene: NA
CDR3 DNA: TGTGCCAGCAGCGGGTACCACTACGAGCAGTACTTC
CDR3 protein: CASSGYHYEQYF

J gene: TRBJ1-5
clone size: once
V gene: TRBV6-5
D gene: NA
CDR3 DNA: TGTGCCAGCAGTACCCTTTCACAGAGCAATCAGCCCCAGCATTTT
CDR3 protein: CASSTLSQSNQPQHF

J gene: TRBJ2-7
clone size: NA
V gene: TRBV6-5
D gene: TRBD2
CDR3 DNA: TGTGCCAGCAGTCCCCCGGGACTAGCGGGAGGCGAGCAGTACTTC
CDR3 protein: CASSPPGLAGGEQYF

J gene: TRBJ2-7
clone size: NA
V gene: TRBV11-2
D gene: NA
CDR3 DNA: TGTGCCAGCAGCGAACAGGTTTCGGCGTACGAGCAGTACTTC
CDR3 protein: CASSEQVSAYEQYF

J gene: TRBJ2-3
clone size: NA
V gene: TRBV6-2/TRBV6-3
D gene: TRBD2
CDR3 DNA: TGTGCCAGCAGTACACGGGCGGGAGACAAGGATACGCAGTATTTT
CDR3 protein: CASSTRAGDKDTQYF

J gene: TRBJ1-4
clone size: NA
V gene: TRBV28
D gene: TRBD1
CDR3 DNA: TGTGCCAGCAGTCCGACAGGGGCAAACGGAAAACTGTTTTTT
CDR3 protein: CASSPTGANGKLFF

J gene: TRBJ1-1
clone size: NA
V gene: TRBV3-1/TRBV3-2
D gene: NA
CDR3 DNA: TGTGCCAGCAGCCAAAGTCTAAGCGCCAACACTGAAGCTTTCTTT
CDR3 protein: CASSQSLSANTEAFF

J gene: TRBJ2-1
clone size: many
V gene: TRBV18
D gene: TRBD2
CDR3 DNA: TGTGCCAGCTCACCTCCTACGGGACTAGTATCCAATGAGCAGTTCTTC
CDR3 protein: CASSPPTGLVSNEQFF

J gene: TRBJ1-3
clone size: NA
V gene: TRBV28
D gene: NA
CDR3 DNA: TGTGCCAGCGCACCGGGAACAGATACGAACACCATATATTTT
CDR3 protein: CASAPGTDTNTIYF

J gene: TRBJ1-2
clone size: NA
V gene: TRBV27
D gene: NA
CDR3 DNA: TGTGCCAGCAGCCACGGACAACTCTATGGCTACACCTTC
CDR3 protein: CASSHGQLYGYTF

J gene: TRBJ2-2
clone size: NA
V gene: TRBV15
D gene: NA
CDR3 DNA: TGTGCCACCAGCAGAGATCTTAACGGGGAGCTGTTTTTT
CDR3 protein: CATSRDLNGELFF

J gene: TRBJ1-2
clone size: NA
V gene: TRBV6-5
D gene: TRBD1
CDR3 DNA: TGTGCCAGCAGACAGGGGTTTGGGTCCGGCTACACCTTC
CDR3 protein: CASRQGFGSGYTF

J gene: TRBJ2-4
clone size: NA
V gene: TRBV7-9
D gene: NA
CDR3 DNA: TGTGCCAGCAGCTTAGCGGAGGGGCACCTAGCCAAAAACATTCAGTACTTC
CDR3 protein: CASSLAEGHLAKNIQYF

J gene: TRBJ2-7
clone size: NA
V gene: TRBV7-6
D gene: NA
CDR3 DNA: TGTGCCAGCAGCTCTCAGCGGACCCCCGGGTTACGCGAGCAGTACTTC
CDR3 protein: CASSSQRTPGLREQYF

J gene: TRBJ2-2
clone size: NA
V gene: TRBV6-6
D gene: TRBD1
CDR3 DNA: TGTGCCAGCAGTCCTTTTCTAGGGACAGGGAACACCGGGGAGCTGTTTTTT
CDR3 protein: CASSPFLGTGNTGELFF

J gene: TRBJ1-5
clone size: NA
V gene: TRBV5-1
D gene: NA
CDR3 DNA: TGCGCCAGCAGCCAACTTGACAGCACCAATCAGCCCCAGCATTTT
CDR3 protein: CASSQLDSTNQPQHF

J gene: TRBJ1-6
clone size: once
V gene: TRBV2
D gene: NA
CDR3 DNA: TGTGCCAGCAACCCCGGGAGGGCCAATTCACCCCTCCACTTT
CDR3 protein: CASNPGRANSPLHF

J gene: TRBJ1-2
clone size: NA
V gene: TRBV5-6
D gene: NA
CDR3 DNA: TGTGCCAGCAGCTTGGACAGCGGCTCCTATGGCTACACCTTC
CDR3 protein: CASSLDSGSYGYTF

J gene: TRBJ2-3
clone size: NA
V gene: TRBV13
D gene: TRBD1
CDR3 DNA: TGTGCCAGCAGCCTAAGGACAGGGTGGGATACGCAGTATTTT
CDR3 protein: CASSLRTGWDTQYF

J gene: TRBJ2-1
clone size: NA
V gene: TRBV11-2
D gene: TRBD2
CDR3 DNA: TGTGCCAGCAGCTTCCGACTAGCGGGAGTTTCCGATGAGCAGTTCTTC
CDR3 protein: CASSFRLAGVSDEQFF

J gene: TRBJ1-5
clone size: NA
V gene: TRBV18
D gene: TRBD1
CDR3 DNA: TGTGCCAGCTCACCCCCGGGACAGGGAGGCAATCAGCCCCAGCATTTT
CDR3 protein: CASSPPGQGGNQPQHF